This T cell receptor (beta chain) was recovered during a study of cytomegalovirus exposure and HLA in healthy donors. Study findings and constraints: Across all donors, roughly uniform sequencing depth was an assumption of the presence/absence analyses. Per published reports, the classifier diagnosed cytomegalovirus status with high specificity and sensitivity. In an earlier analysis, about 87% or about 30%: the productive usage of most TCR beta V segments.

In regard to this clone: Antigen: not known.

PCR was performed using 60 Vbeta and 13 Jbeta primers. The repertoire was sequenced with immunoSEQ multiplex PCR; TCRdb's copy has only in-frame clones and lacks some. The sample includes a few hundred thousand clones, about 90% of them seen just once. The CDR3 totals 16 residues. V dropped 1 base and J dropped 4; count of bases not matched to a gene: 6. The germline V gene encodes CDR1 SGHTA and CDR2 FQGNSA. This sequence was found in a girl aged 2-10 years in good health and CMV-seronegative. This chain links TRBV7-2 with TRBJ1-5; the match to TRBD1 covers 8 bases. Sequencing used PBMCs. CDR3 in DNA: TGTGCCAGCAGCTTAGAGTCAGGGGGCCGGAATCAGCCCCAGCATTTT. Its protein product is CASSLESGGRNQPQHF.